The clone carrying this TCR beta chain was picked up one time. The target antigen is unknown. Germline V lookup: CDR1 GTSNPN, CDR2 SVGIG (reference sequence). This CDR3 contains 15 residues. With V trimmed by 1 base and J by 5 bases, 5 bases remained unmatched. This table comes from immunoSEQ multiplex PCR, and its TCRdb copy is limited to in-frame clones, with some not included. The sample lists roughly 54,000 clones; more than 75% were seen once. Peptide-pool stimulation followed by sequencing identified expanded antigen-specific CD4+ clonotypes in the ViraFEST assay. Subsequent to a culture period of nine to ten days, CD4+ T cells were isolated. The person had PCR-confirmed SARS-CoV-2 infection between March and December 2020. These data belong to a study of vaccination effects on CD4 cells after COVID-19.

V is TRBV30 and J is TRBJ1-4; 9 bases map to TRBD1. The specimen comprised CD4+ T cells from PBMCs cultured with HIV peptides, sampled before COVID-19 vaccination. Regarding subset: HIV-1 Nef peptide pool negative control/reference culture. This TCR was sampled from a human donor who had a prior SARS-CoV-2 infection. CDR3 loop: CAWSARTGANEKLFF. The CDR3 nucleotides read TGTGCCTGGAGTGCACGGACAGGGGCAAATGAAAAACTGTTTTTT.